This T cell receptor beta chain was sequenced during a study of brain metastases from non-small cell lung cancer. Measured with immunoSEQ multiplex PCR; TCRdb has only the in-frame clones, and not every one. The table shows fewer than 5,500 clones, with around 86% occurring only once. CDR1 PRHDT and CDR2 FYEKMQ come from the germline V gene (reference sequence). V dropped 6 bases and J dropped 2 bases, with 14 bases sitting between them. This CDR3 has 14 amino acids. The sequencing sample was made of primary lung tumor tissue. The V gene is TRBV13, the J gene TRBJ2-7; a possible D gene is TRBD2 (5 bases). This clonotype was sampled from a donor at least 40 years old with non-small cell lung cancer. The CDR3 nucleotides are TGTGCCAGCAGTAAACCTGCGCGGGCCTACGAGCAGTACTTC. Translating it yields CASSKPARAYEQYF.